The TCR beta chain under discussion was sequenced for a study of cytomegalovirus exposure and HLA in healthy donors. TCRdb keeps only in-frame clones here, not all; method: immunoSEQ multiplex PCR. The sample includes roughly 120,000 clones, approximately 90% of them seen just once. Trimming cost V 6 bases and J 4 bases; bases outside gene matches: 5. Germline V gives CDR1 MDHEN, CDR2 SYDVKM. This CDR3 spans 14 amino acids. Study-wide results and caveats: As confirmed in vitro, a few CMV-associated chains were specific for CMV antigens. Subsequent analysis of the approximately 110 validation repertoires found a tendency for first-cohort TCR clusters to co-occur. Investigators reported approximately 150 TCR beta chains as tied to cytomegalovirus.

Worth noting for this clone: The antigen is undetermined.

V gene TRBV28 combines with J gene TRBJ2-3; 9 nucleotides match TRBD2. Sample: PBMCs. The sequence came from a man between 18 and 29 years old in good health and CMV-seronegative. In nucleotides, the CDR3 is TGTGCCAGCAGCTCGGCGGGGGGGTCAGATACGCAGTATTTT. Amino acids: CASSSAGGSDTQYF.